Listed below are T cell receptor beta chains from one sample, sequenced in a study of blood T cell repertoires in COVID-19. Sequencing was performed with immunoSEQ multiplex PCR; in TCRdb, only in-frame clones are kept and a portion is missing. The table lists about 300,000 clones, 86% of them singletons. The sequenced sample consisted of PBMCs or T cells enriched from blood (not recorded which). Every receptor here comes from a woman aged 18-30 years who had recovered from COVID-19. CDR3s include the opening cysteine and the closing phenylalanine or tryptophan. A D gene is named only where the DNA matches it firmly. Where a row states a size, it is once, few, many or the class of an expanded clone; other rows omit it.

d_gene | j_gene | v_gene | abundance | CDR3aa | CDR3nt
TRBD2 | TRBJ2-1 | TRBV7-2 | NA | CASSLERAGVFYNEQFF | TGTGCCAGCAGCTTAGAGCGAGCGGGAGTTTTCTACAATGAGCAGTTCTTC
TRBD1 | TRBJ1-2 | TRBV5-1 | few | CASSQQGDGYTF | TGCGCCAGCAGCCAGCAGGGGGATGGCTACACCTTC
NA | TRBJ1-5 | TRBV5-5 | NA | CASSLQDIGNQPQHF | TGTGCCAGCAGCTTGCAGGATATTGGCAATCAGCCCCAGCATTTT
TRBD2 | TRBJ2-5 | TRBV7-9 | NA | CASSAGTSSQETQYF | TGTGCCAGCAGCGCCGGGACTAGTTCACAAGAGACCCAGTACTTC
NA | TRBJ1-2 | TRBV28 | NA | CASTLGVISRGYTF | TGTGCCAGCACCCTGGGAGTCATCTCGAGGGGCTACACCTTC
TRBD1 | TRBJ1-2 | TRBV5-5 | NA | CASRLDRGRSYGYTF | TGTGCCAGCAGACTTGACAGGGGGCGATCCTATGGCTACACCTTC
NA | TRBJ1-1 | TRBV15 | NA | CATSRQAMNTEAFF | TGTGCCACCAGCAGGCAGGCCATGAACACTGAAGCTTTCTTT
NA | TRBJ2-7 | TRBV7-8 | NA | CASSRGRDYEQYF | TGTGCCAGCAGCCGGGGGCGGGACTACGAGCAGTACTTC
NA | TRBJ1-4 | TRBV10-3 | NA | CAISETTATNEKLFF | TGTGCCATCAGTGAGACGACAGCCACTAATGAAAAACTGTTTTTT
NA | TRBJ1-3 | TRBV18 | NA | CASSAAPSSSGNTIYF | TGTGCCAGCTCTGCCGCCCCATCGAGCTCTGGAAACACCATATATTTT
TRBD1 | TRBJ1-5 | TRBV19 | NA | CASSIGSRFDRALQPQHF | TGTGCCAGTAGTATTGGGTCCCGATTCGACAGGGCTCTTCAGCCCCAGCATTTT
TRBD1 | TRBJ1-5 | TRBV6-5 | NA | CASTAPGGPAQPQHF | TGTGCCAGCACTGCCCCAGGGGGGCCGGCCCAGCCCCAGCATTTT
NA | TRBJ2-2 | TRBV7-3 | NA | CASSLQAPNTGELFF | TGTGCCAGCAGCTTACAGGCTCCGAACACCGGGGAGCTGTTTTTT
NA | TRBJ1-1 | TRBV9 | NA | CASSPRGSATEAFF | TGTGCCAGCAGCCCTAGAGGGTCGGCCACTGAAGCTTTCTTT
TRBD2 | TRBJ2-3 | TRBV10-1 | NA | CASSESFREGDTQYF | TGCGCCAGCAGTGAGTCTTTCCGGGAGGGAGATACGCAGTATTTT
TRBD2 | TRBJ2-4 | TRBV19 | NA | CASSMVRGGDIQYF | TGTGCCAGTAGTATGGTACGGGGGGGAGACATTCAGTACTTC
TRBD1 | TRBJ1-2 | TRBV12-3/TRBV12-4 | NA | CASDGTGSGYTF | TGTGCCAGCGACGGGACAGGGAGCGGCTACACCTTC
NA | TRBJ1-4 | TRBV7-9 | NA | CASSRAAGGTNEKLFF | TGTGCCAGCAGCAGAGCCGCCGGGGGGACTAATGAAAAACTGTTTTTT
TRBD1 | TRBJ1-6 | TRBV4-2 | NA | CASSQSTGAINSPLHF | TGTGCCAGCAGCCAAAGTACAGGGGCGATTAATTCACCCCTCCACTTT
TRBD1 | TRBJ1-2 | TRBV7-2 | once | CASSSPDRANYGYTF | TGTGCCAGCAGCTCACCAGACAGGGCTAACTATGGCTACACCTTC
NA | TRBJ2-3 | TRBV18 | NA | CASSQVGGTDTQYF | TGTGCCAGCTCCCAGGTCGGGGGCACAGATACGCAGTATTTT
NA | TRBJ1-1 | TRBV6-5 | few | CASSLGPLGTEAFF | TGTGCCAGCAGCTTGGGGCCTCTGGGCACTGAAGCTTTCTTT
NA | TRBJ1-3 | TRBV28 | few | CASSTPGSGNTIYF | TGTGCCAGCAGTACCCCCGGCTCTGGAAACACCATATATTTT
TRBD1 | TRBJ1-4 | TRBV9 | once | CASSVDRGRGEKLFF | TGTGCCAGCAGCGTAGACAGGGGGCGCGGGGAAAAACTGTTTTTT
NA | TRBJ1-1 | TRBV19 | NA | CASRSGNTEAFF | TGTGCCAGTAGGTCAGGGAACACTGAAGCTTTCTTT